This T cell receptor beta chain was sequenced for a study of blood T cell repertoires in COVID-19. About the research overall: Donors in the United States, Italy and Spain gave samples during acute or convalescent COVID-19.

Those enrolled in Seattle joined during active infection and were followed longitudinally afterward. The V and J ends lost 0 bases and 6 bases respectively, with 18 bases between them. CDR1 is LGHDT, CDR2 YNNKEL, per germline (reference sequence). The CDR3 spans 16 residues. In the original processing: Amplifying reference gene primers gave estimates of nucleated cell counts. The repertoire was sequenced with immunoSEQ multiplex PCR; TCRdb's copy has only in-frame clones and lacks some. The D gene and trimming were derived from the DNA, and the V and J assignments and clone size from that table. The profile shows about 220,000 clones, 82% of them singletons.

This TCR derives from a woman aged 70-85 years with COVID-19, enrolled during active disease. The sample comprised peripheral blood. This chain joins TRBV3-1 (or the pseudogene TRBV3-2) and TRBJ2-7; D is unclear. CDR3 nucleotide sequence: TGTGCCAGCAGCCAAGATGTCCCTACTCTCGGGTCCGAGCAGTACTTC. As protein: CASSQDVPTLGSEQYF.